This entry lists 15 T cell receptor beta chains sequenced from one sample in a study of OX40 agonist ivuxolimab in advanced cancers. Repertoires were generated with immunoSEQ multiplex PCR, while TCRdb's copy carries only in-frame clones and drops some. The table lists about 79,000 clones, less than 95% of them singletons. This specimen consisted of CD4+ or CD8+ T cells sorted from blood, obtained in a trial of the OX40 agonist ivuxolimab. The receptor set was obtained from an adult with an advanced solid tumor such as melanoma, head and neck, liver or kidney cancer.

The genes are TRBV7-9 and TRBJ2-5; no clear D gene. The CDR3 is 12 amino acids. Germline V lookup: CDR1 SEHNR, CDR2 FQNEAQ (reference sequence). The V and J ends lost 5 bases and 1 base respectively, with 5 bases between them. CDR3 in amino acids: CASSTLQETQYF. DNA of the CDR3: TGTGCCAGCAGCACCCTCCAAGAGACCCAGTACTTC.

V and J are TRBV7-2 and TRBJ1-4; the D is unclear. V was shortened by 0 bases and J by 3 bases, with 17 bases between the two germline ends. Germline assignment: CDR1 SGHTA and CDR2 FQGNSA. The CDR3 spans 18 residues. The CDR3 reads CASSLAFVGANSNEKLFF. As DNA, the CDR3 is TGTGCCAGCAGCTTAGCGTTTGTGGGCGCAAATTCTAATGAAAAACTGTTTTTT.

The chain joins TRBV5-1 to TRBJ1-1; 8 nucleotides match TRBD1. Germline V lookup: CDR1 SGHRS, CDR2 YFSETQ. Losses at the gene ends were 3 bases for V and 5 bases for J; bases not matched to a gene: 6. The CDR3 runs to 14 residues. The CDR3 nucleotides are TGCGCCAGCAGCTCGACAGGGGCGCGAACTGAAGCTTTCTTT. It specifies CASSSTGARTEAFF.

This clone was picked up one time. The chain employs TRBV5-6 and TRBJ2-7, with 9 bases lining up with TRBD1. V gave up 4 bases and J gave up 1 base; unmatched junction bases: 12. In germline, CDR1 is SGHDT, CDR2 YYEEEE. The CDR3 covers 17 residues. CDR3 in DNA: TGTGCCAGCAGCCCCGTCCCGGGACAGGGACAATCCTACGAGCAGTACTTC. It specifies CASSPVPGQGQSYEQYF.

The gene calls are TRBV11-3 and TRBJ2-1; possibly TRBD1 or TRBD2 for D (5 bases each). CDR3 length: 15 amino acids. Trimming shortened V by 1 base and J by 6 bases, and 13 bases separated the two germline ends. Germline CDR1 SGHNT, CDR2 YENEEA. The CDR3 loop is CASSLGGKDLNEQFF. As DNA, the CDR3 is TGTGCCAGCAGCTTAGGGGGGAAGGACCTCAATGAGCAGTTCTTC.

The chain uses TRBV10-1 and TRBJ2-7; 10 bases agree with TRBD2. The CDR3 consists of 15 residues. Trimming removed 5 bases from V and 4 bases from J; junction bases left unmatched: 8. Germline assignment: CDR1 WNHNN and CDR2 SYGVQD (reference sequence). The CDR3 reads CASSPRTSGVYEQYF. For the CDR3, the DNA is TGCGCCAGCAGTCCGAGGACTAGCGGAGTTTACGAGCAGTACTTC.

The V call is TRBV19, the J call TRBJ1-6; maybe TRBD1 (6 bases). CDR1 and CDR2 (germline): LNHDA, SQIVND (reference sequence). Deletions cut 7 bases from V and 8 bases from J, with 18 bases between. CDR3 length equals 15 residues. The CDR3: CASTLSGGPHSPLHF. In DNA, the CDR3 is TGTGCCAGTACCCTGTCTGGGGGGCCACATTCACCCCTCCACTTT.

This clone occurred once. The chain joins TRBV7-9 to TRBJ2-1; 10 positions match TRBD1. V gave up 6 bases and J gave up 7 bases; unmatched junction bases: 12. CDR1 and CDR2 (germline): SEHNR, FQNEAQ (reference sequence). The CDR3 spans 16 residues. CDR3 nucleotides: TGTGCCAGCAGAGAAAGCCCGGGACAGGGGCGAAATGAGCAGTTCTTC. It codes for CASRESPGQGRNEQFF.

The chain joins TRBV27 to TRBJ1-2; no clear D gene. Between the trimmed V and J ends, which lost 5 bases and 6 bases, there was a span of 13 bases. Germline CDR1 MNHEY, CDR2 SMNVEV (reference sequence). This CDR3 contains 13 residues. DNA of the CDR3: TGTGCCAGCAGTCCCCACGAGGGTAATGGCTACACCTTC. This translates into CASSPHEGNGYTF.

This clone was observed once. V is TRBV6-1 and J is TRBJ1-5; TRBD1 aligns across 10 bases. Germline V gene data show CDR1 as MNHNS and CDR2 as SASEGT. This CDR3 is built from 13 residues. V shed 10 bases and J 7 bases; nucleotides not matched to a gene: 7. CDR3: CATMGTGDQPQHF. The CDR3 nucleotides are TGTGCCACAATGGGGACAGGGGACCAGCCCCAGCATTTT.

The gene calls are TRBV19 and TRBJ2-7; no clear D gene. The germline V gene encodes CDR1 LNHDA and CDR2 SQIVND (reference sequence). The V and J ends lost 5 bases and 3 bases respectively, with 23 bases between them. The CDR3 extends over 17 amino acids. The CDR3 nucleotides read TGTGCCAGTAGTGGAAGAGTGTCAGAAGGGCCCAACTACGAGCAGTACGTC. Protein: CASSGRVSEGPNYEQYV.

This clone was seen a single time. CDR3 in amino acids: CASSPPFGSSEAFF. The CDR3 coding sequence is TGTGCCAGCTCACCACCCTTTGGGTCTTCTGAAGCTTTCTTT. The chain employs TRBV18 and TRBJ1-1; no clear D. Germline V CDR1 and CDR2: KGHSH, LQKENI. CDR3 length: 14 amino acids. V was cut by 0 bases and J by 6 bases, with 11 bases left in between.

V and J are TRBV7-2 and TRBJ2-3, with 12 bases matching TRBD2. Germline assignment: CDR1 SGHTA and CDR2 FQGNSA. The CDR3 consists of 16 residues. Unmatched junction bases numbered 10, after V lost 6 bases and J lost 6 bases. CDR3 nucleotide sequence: TGTGCCAGCAGTTCGACGCTAGCGGGGGGGCCTGATACGCAGTATTTT. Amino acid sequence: CASSSTLAGGPDTQYF.

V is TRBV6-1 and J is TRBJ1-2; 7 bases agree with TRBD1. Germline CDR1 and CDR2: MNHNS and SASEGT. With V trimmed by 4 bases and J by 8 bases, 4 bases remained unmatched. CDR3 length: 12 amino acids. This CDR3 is CASSGDRAGYTF. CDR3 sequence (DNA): TGTGCCAGCAGTGGAGACAGGGCCGGCTACACCTTC.

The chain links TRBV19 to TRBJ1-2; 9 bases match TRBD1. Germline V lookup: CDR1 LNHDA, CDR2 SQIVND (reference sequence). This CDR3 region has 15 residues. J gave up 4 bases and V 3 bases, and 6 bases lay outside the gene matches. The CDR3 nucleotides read TGTGCCAGTAGTATCCCGGGACAGGGAGGCTATGGCTACACCTTC. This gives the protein CASSIPGQGGYGYTF.